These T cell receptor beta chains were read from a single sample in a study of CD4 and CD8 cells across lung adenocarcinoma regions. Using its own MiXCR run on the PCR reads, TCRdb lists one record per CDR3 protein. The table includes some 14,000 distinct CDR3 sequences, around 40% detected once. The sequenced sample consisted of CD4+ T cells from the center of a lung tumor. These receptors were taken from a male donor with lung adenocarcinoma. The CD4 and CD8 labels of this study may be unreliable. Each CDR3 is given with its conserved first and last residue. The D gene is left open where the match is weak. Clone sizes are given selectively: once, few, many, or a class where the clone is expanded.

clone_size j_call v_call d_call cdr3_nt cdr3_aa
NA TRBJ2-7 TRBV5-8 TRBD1 TGTGCCAGCAGCGGCGACAGGGGGGTATCCTACGAGCAGTACTTC CASSGDRGVSYEQYF
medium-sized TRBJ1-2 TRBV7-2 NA TGTGCCAGCAGGGAGGACGGATTGAGTTGGGGCTACACCTTC CASREDGLSWGYTF
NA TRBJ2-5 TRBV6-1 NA TGTGCCAGCAGTGAGCGTGACCAAGAGACCCAGTATTTC CASSERDQETQYF
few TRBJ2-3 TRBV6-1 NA TGTGCCAGCAGAATCGGACTATCAACAGATACGCAGTATTTT CASRIGLSTDTQYF
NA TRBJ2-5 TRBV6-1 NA TGTTCGGGCAGTGGAGCGGGGCTCGGGGGCTGTGACCAAGAGACCCAGTACTTC CSGSGAGLGGCDQETQYF
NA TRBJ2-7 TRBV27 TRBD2 TGTGGCGGGAGGACGGGATTTCAATACAAAGATACGCAGTACTTC CGGRTGFQYKDTQYF
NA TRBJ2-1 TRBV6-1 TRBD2 TGTGCCAGCACCTCTAGACGACTAGCAGCCTACGAGGAGCAGTTTTTC CASTSRRLAAYEEQFF
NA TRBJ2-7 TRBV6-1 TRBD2 TGTGCCAGCAGTGAACTGTCCGCTAGCGGGAGTTTGGAAGATATGCAGTACTTC CASSELSASGSLEDMQYF
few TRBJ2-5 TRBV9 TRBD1 TGTGCCAGCAGCCAGGGGGAAGGAGAGACCCAGTACTTC CASSQGEGETQYF
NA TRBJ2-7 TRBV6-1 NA TGTGCGGGCAGGGGGGGGAGTGACCAAGAGACGCAGTACTTC CAGRGGSDQETQYF
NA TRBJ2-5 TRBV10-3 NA TGTGCCATCAGTGAACGCGGACCCGGAGGGACCCAGTACTTC CAISERGPGGTQYF
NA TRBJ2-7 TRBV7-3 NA TGTGCCAGCAGCTTAATGGGGGTAGCAGGTTGGAATGAGCAGTACTTC CASSLMGVAGWNEQYF
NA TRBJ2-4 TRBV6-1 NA TGTGCCAGGGGGGTGAGAGGGAAAAACACGCAGTATTTC CARGVRGKNTQYF
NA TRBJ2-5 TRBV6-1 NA TGTGCCAGCAGTGAAGCGAACCCGGGGGCCAAGACCCAGTCTTTC CASSEANPGAKTQSF
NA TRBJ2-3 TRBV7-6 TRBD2 TGTGCCAGCACCTCCGCGGGGCGGGAGGGCCAAGATACTCAGTATTTT CASTSAGREGQDTQYF
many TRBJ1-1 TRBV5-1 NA TGCGCCAGCATGGGGAACACTGAAGCTTTCTTT CASMGNTEAFF
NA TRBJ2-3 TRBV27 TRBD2 TGTGCCAGCAGTTTTGTTCATCGCGGGGGAGTGAGCACCGGGACGCAGTTTTTT CASSFVHRGGVSTGTQFF
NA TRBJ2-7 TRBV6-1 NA TGTGCGGGCAACGGGGGGCGCATCCAAGATACGCAGTACTTC CAGNGGRIQDTQYF
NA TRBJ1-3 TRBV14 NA TGTGCCAGCAGCCGGCAGGGAACGAGAAACACCATATATTTT CASSRQGTRNTIYF
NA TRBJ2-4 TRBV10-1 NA TGCGCCAGCCCCCGTAGCGGCCCCTCCTCAAGCAAAAACACGCAGTACTTC CASPRSGPSSSKNTQYF
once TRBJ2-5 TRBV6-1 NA TGTGCCAGCAGGGATGAGGGGGGACGCAGCACAGAGACCCAGTACTTC CASRDEGGRSTETQYF
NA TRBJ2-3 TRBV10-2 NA NA CASSPQVVGTGAQFF
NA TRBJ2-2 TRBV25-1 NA TGTGCCAGCAGGCAGCCGAACACCGGGGAGCTGTTTTTT CASRQPNTGELFF
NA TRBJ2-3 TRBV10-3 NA TGTGTCCGGGGACTCCAGTCCGGGATTCCAGAGGCGCAGTATTTT CVRGLQSGIPEAQYF
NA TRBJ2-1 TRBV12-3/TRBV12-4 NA TGTGCCAGCAGTCCGCAGCGAAACAATGAGCAGTTCTTC CASSPQRNNEQFF
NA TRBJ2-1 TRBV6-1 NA TGTGCCAGCAGTAATGGGTACGGATCGGAAGGGCAGTTCTTC CASSNGYGSEGQFF
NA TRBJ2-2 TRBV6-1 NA TGTGCGGGCAGTGCTAACTCCGGGGAGCTGTTTTTT CAGSANSGELFF
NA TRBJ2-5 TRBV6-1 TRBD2 TGTGCGGGCAGCGGGGGCCGAGCCCCAGAGACCCAGTACTTC CAGSGGRAPETQYF
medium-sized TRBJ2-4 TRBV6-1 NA TGTGCCAGTTCATGGACAGCGGATCCTGCCAAAAACATTCAGTACTTC CASSWTADPAKNIQYF
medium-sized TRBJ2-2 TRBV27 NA TGTGCCAGCACTCTTAGTGGAATCGGGGAGCTGTTTTTT CASTLSGIGELFF
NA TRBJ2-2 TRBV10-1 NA NA CASKAVGTGAQFF
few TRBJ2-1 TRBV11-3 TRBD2 TGTGCCAGCAGCTTAATGGTAGCGGGAGGTAATGAGCAGTTCTTC CASSLMVAGGNEQFF
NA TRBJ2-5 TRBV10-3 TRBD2 TGTGCCGGGAGCCGCGGGGGGGCTGGCACAGATACGCAGTACTTC CAGSRGGAGTDTQYF
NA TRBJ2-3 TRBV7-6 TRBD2 TGTGCGAGCAGCTCCGCGGGGCGGGAGGCCAAAGATACGCAGTATTTC CASSSAGREAKDTQYF
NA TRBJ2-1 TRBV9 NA TGTGCCAGCAGCGTAGTTTCGGGTCGCTTTGGGAATGAGCAGTTCTTC CASSVVSGRFGNEQFF
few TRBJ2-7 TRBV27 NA TGTGCCAGCAGTCGAGCAGGGGCCTACGAGCAGTACTTC CASSRAGAYEQYF